Each of the 19 T cell receptor beta chains below was sequenced from the same sample in a study of T cell responses to AZD1222 COVID-19 vaccine. This table comes from immunoSEQ multiplex PCR, and its TCRdb copy is limited to in-frame clones, with some not included. The data contain about 150,000 clones, around 89% of them seen just once; the ten biggest clones take up around 3.2%. The sample in question was peripheral blood, obtained on day 0 of AZD1222 vaccination. The receptors originated from an adult in good health.

V usage is TRBV6-6 and J usage is TRBJ2-3; D call uncertain. The germline V gene has CDR1 MNHNY and CDR2 SVGAGI (reference sequence). Deletions cut 7 bases from V and 5 bases from J, with 13 bases between. The CDR3 has 13 residues. CDR3 amino acids: CASNLHPGDTQYF. In DNA form, the CDR3 reads TGTGCCAGCAACCTACACCCGGGAGATACGCAGTATTTT.

The chain couples TRBV7-9 to TRBJ1-4; D gene unclear. From germline, CDR1 is SEHNR and CDR2 FQNEAQ (reference sequence). Trimming left V 5 bases short and J 7 bases short, with 20 bases between. The CDR3 totals 16 residues. CDR3 in amino acids: CASSLAQAGSGEKLFF. For the CDR3, the DNA is TGTGCCAGCAGCCTCGCGCAGGCAGGCAGTGGTGAAAAACTGTTTTTT.

The genes are TRBV27 and TRBJ2-4; 8 nucleotides line up with TRBD2. The CDR3 sequence is 15 residues long. Unmatched junction bases numbered 8, after V lost 4 bases and J lost 6 bases. CDR1 is MNHEY, CDR2 SMNVEV, per germline (reference sequence). The CDR3 nucleotides read TGTGCCAGCAGTTACGTATCGGGGGGGATAAACATTCAGTACTTC. It codes for CASSYVSGGINIQYF.

This sequence joins TRBV3-1 (or the pseudogene TRBV3-2) and TRBJ2-7, with 10 bases fitting TRBD2. The CDR3 loop spans 15 amino acids. Germline V gene sequence: CDR1 LGHDT, CDR2 YNNKEL (reference sequence). Trimming took 7 bases from V and 3 from J; bases not matched to a gene: 9. CDR3 sequence (DNA): TGTGCCAGCACCTTGAATAGCGGGGGGCTCTACGAGCAGTACTTC. Protein product: CASTLNSGGLYEQYF.

This clone was observed once. The V call is TRBV19, the J call TRBJ2-2; TRBD2 might be the D (6 bases). Between the trimmed V and J ends, which lost 4 bases and 3 bases, there was a span of 9 bases. CDR1 and CDR2 from the germline V gene are LNHDA and SQIVND (reference sequence). CDR3 size: 14 residues. Written as DNA, the CDR3 is TGTGCCAGTAGTACCCGGGACTACACCGGGGAGCTGTTTTTT. The encoded protein is CASSTRDYTGELFF.

In nucleotides, the CDR3 is TGTGCCAGCAGACTGGGAATTACCTACTACGAGCAGTACTTC. Amino acids: CASRLGITYYEQYF. The chain recombines TRBV7-2 with TRBJ2-7; D is undetermined. The CDR3 covers 14 residues. Germline CDR1 is SGHTA and CDR2 is FQGNSA. Trimming shortened V by 6 bases and J by 3 bases, and 15 bases separated the two germline ends.

This CDR3 is CASSRRISGGGETQYF. CDR3 DNA sequence: TGTGCCAGCAGCCGACGAATTAGCGGGGGTGGGGAGACCCAGTACTTC. V and J are TRBV5-8 and TRBJ2-5; 9 bases line up with TRBD2. The ends lost 4 bases at V and 5 bases at J; junction bases unmatched: 12. This CDR3 is 16 amino acids long. CDR1 is SGHTS, CDR2 YDEGEE, per germline.

This chain joins TRBV15 and TRBJ1-1; D gene ambiguous. CDR1 is LNHNV and CDR2 is YYDKDF in the germline V gene (reference sequence). The V gene lost 5 bases and the J gene lost 1 base, with 8 bases spanning the gap. The CDR3 consists of 13 residues. The CDR3 DNA reads as TGTGCCACCAGCTTTGGACGGAACACTGAAGCTTTCTTT. It is translated as CATSFGRNTEAFF.

V gene TRBV3-1 (or the pseudogene TRBV3-2) combines with J gene TRBJ1-3, with 7 bases matching TRBD1. Germline trimming cut 4 bases from V and 0 bases from J; bases unmatched to any gene: 6. CDR3 length: 16 residues. Germline lookup yields CDR1 LGHDT and CDR2 YNNKEL (reference sequence). The DNA of the CDR3 is TGTGCCAGCAGCCGTACAGGGGTGGACTCTGGAAACACCATATATTTT. Translated: CASSRTGVDSGNTIYF.

The chain couples TRBV6-5 to TRBJ1-6; perhaps TRBD1 as D (5 bases). The CDR3 sequence is 13 residues long. CDR1 and CDR2 (germline): MNHEY, SVGAGI. Trimming left V 6 bases short and J 9 bases short, with 12 bases between. The CDR3 DNA is TGTGCCAGCAGGGAGGGGTCGCGTTCACCCCTCCACTTT. Translated: CASREGSRSPLHF.

The chain joins TRBV11-2 to TRBJ2-5; no clear D gene. With 1 base removed from V and 2 bases from J, the gap between germline ends came to 14 bases. Germline V gene lookup returns CDR1 SGHAT and CDR2 FQNNGV. There are 16 residues in the CDR3. The DNA of the CDR3 is TGTGCCAGCAGCTTAGGAGTTGGGCTCCTACAAGAGACCCAGTACTTC. Translated, it gives CASSLGVGLLQETQYF. The full variable domain, rest sourced from reference TRBV11-2 and TRBJ2-5, is EAGVAQSPRYKIIEKRQSVAFWCNPISGHATLYWYQQILGQGPKLLIQFQNNGVVDDSQLPKDRFSAERLKGVDSTLKIQPAKLEDSAVYLCASSLGVGLLQETQYFGPGTRLLVL.

V and J are TRBV29-1 and TRBJ2-2; possibly TRBD2 for D (5 bases). Per germline, CDR1 SQVTM and CDR2 ANQGSEA. V gave up 4 bases and J gave up 6 bases, with 9 bases separating them. This CDR3 region has 12 residues. CDR3: CSVGMRAGELFF. For the CDR3, the DNA is TGCAGCGTTGGTATGAGGGCCGGGGAGCTGTTTTTT.

The chain recombines TRBV5-4 with TRBJ1-1, with a tentative D call TRBD1 (6 bases). Germline-derived CDR1 and CDR2 are SGHNT and YYREEE (reference sequence). V was pared by 4 bases and J by 1 base, with 11 bases between. The CDR3 has 14 amino acids. CDR3 sequence (DNA): TGTGCCAGCAGCCGACCGACAGGGAACACTGAAGCTTTCTTT. This translates into CASSRPTGNTEAFF.

The V gene is TRBV6-1, the J gene TRBJ1-5; D is unresolved. The V gene's germline CDR1 is MNHNS and CDR2 SASEGT. With 3 bases removed from V and 5 bases from J, the gap between germline ends came to 8 bases. This CDR3 is 13 amino acids long. The CDR3 is CASSEARDQPQHF. The CDR3 bases are TGTGCCAGCAGTGAGGCTCGAGATCAGCCCCAGCATTTT.

The rearrangement joins TRBV7-9 to TRBJ2-7; no definite D call. The CDR3 extends over 14 amino acids. The V gene's germline CDR1 is SEHNR and CDR2 FQNEAQ (reference sequence). The V and J ends lost 1 base and 1 base respectively, with 8 bases between them. The CDR3 protein is CASSLGQASYEQYF. The CDR3 nucleotides are TGTGCCAGCAGCTTAGGGCAGGCTTCCTACGAGCAGTACTTC.

The J gene is TRBJ2-5, the V gene TRBV7-2; possibly TRBD1 for D (5 bases). There are 15 residues in the CDR3. Trimming left V 1 base short and J 1 base short, with 10 bases between. Germline-derived CDR1 and CDR2 are SGHTA and FQGNSA. CDR3 amino acids: CASSLVSQAQETQYF. The CDR3 region has the DNA TGTGCCAGCAGCTTAGTTTCACAGGCCCAAGAGACCCAGTACTTC.

The rearrangement uses TRBV5-6 and TRBJ2-7; tentatively, D is TRBD1 (5 bases). Trimming left V 5 bases short and J 0 bases short, with 12 bases between. Germline loops: CDR1 SGHDT, CDR2 YYEEEE. The CDR3 loop spans 14 amino acids. CDR3 protein: CASRSTVYSYEQYF. The CDR3 region has the DNA TGTGCCAGCAGATCGACAGTTTACTCCTACGAGCAGTACTTC.

Here the CDR3 reads CASSSGSSGNTIYF. CDR3 nucleotides: TGTGCCAGCAGCTCCGGGTCCTCTGGAAACACCATATATTTT. V gene TRBV7-2 combines with J gene TRBJ1-3; D unresolved. V was pared by 4 bases and J by 0 bases, with 7 bases between. Germline CDR1 reads SGHTA; CDR2 reads FQGNSA. This CDR3 has 14 residues.

The chain carries TRBV6-6 and TRBJ1-4, with D maybe TRBD1 (5 bases). The V gene's germline CDR1 is MNHNY and CDR2 SVGAGI (reference sequence). The V end lost 7 bases, the J end lost 8 bases, and 11 bases lay between the germline ends. The CDR3 spans 12 residues. The CDR3 region has the DNA TGTGCCAGCAACCAGGGAGAAGAAAAACTGTTTTTT. Its translation is CASNQGEEKLFF.